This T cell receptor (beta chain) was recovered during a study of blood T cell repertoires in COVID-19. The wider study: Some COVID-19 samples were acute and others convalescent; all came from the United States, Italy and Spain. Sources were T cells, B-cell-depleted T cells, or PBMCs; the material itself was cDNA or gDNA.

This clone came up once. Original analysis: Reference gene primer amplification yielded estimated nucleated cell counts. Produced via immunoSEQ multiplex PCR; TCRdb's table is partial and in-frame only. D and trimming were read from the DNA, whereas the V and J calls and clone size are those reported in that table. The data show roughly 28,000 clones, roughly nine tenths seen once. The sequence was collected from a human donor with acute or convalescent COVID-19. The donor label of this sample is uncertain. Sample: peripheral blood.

The CDR3 spells CASSIGATTNEKLFF. The CDR3, as DNA: TGTGCCAGTAGTATAGGGGCAACAACTAATGAAAAACTGTTTTTT. The rearrangement links TRBV19 to TRBJ1-4; D remains ambiguous. From germline, CDR1 is LNHDA and CDR2 SQIVND (reference sequence). The V end lost 1 base, the J end lost 0 bases, and 6 bases lay between the germline ends. CDR3 length equals 15 residues. Looking up the rest from reference TRBV19 and TRBJ1-4 gives the full variable domain: DGGITQSPKYLFRKEGQNVTLSCEQNLNHDAMYWYRQDPGQGLRLIYYSQIVNDFQKGDIAEGYSVSREKKESFPLTVTSAQKNPTAFYLCASSIGATTNEKLFFGSGTQLSVL.